Listed below are T cell receptor beta chains from one sample, sequenced in a study of T cells in tumors and immune-related adverse events. TCRdb keeps only in-frame clones here, not all; method: immunoSEQ multiplex PCR. The table lists around 8,100 clones, 94% of them singletons. Here the sequenced sample was lymph node tissue, taken from a patient treated with anti-PD-1 therapy. Receptors were obtained from a female donor with metastatic renal cell carcinoma. Each CDR3 is given with its conserved first and last residue. Each record gives: CDR3 length, J gene, V gene, CDR3 protein.

14 | TRBJ1-3 | TRBV7-2 | CASSSYLEVDTIYF
15 | TRBJ2-7 | TRBV6-5 | CASSSNGQGLHEQYF
13 | TRBJ1-2 | TRBV5-4 | CASSLIPVYGYTF
13 | TRBJ1-4 | TRBV21-1 | CASSSGTGEKLFF
15 | TRBJ2-1 | TRBV23-1 | CASSQNGGTYNEQFF
15 | TRBJ1-2 | TRBV7-9 | CASSLGGLNNYGYTF
15 | TRBJ2-3 | TRBV7-9 | CASRTRGPGADTQYF
13 | TRBJ1-1 | TRBV6-5 | CASSRYRNTEAFF
16 | TRBJ1-2 | TRBV21-1 | CASSKVEQESNYGYTF
16 | TRBJ2-6 | TRBV6-4 | CASSMTGGSGANVLTF
14 | TRBJ2-2 | TRBV6-6 | CASSRLQGTGELFF
13 | TRBJ2-1 | TRBV11-2 | CASSLVSHNEQFF
13 | TRBJ2-2 | TRBV18 | CASSQRGAGELFF
14 | TRBJ2-7 | TRBV5-1 | CASSDGGAIYEQYF
14 | TRBJ1-1 | TRBV5-6 | CASSQGHGGTEAFF
14 | TRBJ2-5 | TRBV18 | CASSPRDSKETQYF
15 | TRBJ2-1 | TRBV6-6 | CASSPTGGHYNEQFF
16 | TRBJ2-7 | TRBV5-1 | CASSRGGWREEYEQYF
15 | TRBJ1-2 | TRBV11-2 | CASSLDARGGYGYTF
16 | TRBJ1-6 | TRBV11-2 | CASSFTGKAYNSPLHF
19 | TRBJ2-7 | TRBV10-3 | CAISESNMRLAGGTYEQYF
14 | TRBJ2-7 | TRBV19 | CATNEGGRPWEQYF
14 | TRBJ1-6 | TRBV18 | CASSPPRDNSPLHF
15 | TRBJ2-7 | TRBV7-6 | CASSLGLAGGYEQYF
13 | TRBJ2-2 | TRBV6-5 | CASRPAQPGELFF
14 | TRBJ2-7 | TRBV19 | CASSIVGSSYEQYF
13 | TRBJ1-1 | TRBV6-5 | CASSYARRGEAFF
15 | TRBJ2-1 | TRBV6-5 | CASSYDISGVFGQFF
16 | TRBJ2-3 | TRBV7-6 | CASSAPRARATDTQYF
13 | TRBJ1-4 | TRBV5-6 | CASSFGFNEKLFF
14 | TRBJ1-5 | TRBV25-1 | CASSEEGYNQPQHF
13 | TRBJ2-7 | TRBV5-4 | CASSWTRSDEQYF
15 | TRBJ2-7 | TRBV4-3 | CASSQDWVGKYEQYF
16 | TRBJ2-3 | TRBV18 | CASSPTGPISTDTQYF
13 | TRBJ1-1 | TRBV28 | CASGLTGNTEAFF
11 | TRBJ2-7 | TRBV10-1 | CATWDGYEQYF
16 | TRBJ2-4 | TRBV9 | CASSAGATFGKNIQYF
16 | TRBJ2-3 | TRBV12-5 | CASGLGTDRATDTQYF
16 | TRBJ1-4 | TRBV19 | CASSRAGSNSNEKLFF
15 | TRBJ1-5 | TRBV4-1 | CASSPLEVTNQPQHF
16 | TRBJ1-1 | TRBV7-2 | CASSRVAGQIFTEAFF
15 | TRBJ2-2 | TRBV6-4 | CASSLGAGGTGELFF
15 | TRBJ1-5 | TRBV4-1 | CASSQGWGDNQPQHF
13 | TRBJ1-1 | TRBV30 | CAWSVSVNTEAFF